This T cell receptor (beta chain) was profiled in a study of blood T cell repertoires in COVID-19. Measured with immunoSEQ multiplex PCR; TCRdb has only the in-frame clones, and not every one. The table lists 200,000 to 250,000 clones, 70% to 90% of them singletons. This clonotype was sampled from a man younger than 40 who had recovered from COVID-19. The sample consisted of PBMCs or T cells enriched from blood (not recorded which).

CDR3 sequence reads: CASSYSKRTGELFF. DNA for the CDR3: TGTGCCAGCAGTTACTCGAAACGGACCGGGGAGCTGTTTTTT. This chain links TRBV6-5 with TRBJ2-2; no definite D call. CDR3 length equals 14 residues. The V gene's germline CDR1 is MNHEY and CDR2 SVGAGI. The germline V and J ends were trimmed by 0 bases and 5 bases, with 7 bases remaining between them.